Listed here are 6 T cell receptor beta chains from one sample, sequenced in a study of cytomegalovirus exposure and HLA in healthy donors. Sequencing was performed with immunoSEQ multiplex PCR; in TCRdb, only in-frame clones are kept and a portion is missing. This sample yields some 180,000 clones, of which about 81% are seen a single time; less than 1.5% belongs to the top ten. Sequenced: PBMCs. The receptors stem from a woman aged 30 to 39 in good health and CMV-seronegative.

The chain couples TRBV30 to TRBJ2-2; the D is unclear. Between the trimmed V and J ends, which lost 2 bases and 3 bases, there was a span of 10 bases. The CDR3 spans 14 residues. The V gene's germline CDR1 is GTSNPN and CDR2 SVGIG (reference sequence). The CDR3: CAWSLTDHTGELFF. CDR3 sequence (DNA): TGTGCCTGGAGTTTAACAGATCACACCGGGGAGCTGTTTTTT.

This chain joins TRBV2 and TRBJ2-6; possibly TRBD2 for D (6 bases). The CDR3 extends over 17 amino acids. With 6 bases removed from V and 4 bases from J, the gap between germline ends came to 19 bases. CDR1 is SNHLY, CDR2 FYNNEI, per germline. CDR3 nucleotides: TGTGCCAGCAGGGCTCCCGGTGGAGGGAGGGGGGCCAACGTCCTGACTTTC. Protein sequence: CASRAPGGGRGANVLTF. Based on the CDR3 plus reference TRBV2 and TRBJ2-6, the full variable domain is EPEVTQTPSHQVTQMGQEVILRCVPISNHLYFYWYRQILGQKVEFLVSFYNNEISEKSEIFDDQFSVERPDGSNFTLKIRSTKLEDSAMYFCASRAPGGGRGANVLTFGAGSRLTVL.

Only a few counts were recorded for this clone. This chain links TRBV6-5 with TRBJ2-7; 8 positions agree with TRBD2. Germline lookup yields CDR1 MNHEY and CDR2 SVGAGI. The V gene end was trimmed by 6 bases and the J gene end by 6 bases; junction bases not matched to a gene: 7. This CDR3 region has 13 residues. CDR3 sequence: CASRLGLAGEQYF. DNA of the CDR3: TGTGCCAGCAGATTAGGACTAGCCGGCGAGCAGTACTTC.

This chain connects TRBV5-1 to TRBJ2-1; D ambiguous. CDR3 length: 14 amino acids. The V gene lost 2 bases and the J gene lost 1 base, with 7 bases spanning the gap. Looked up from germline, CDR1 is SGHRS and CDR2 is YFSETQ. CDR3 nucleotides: TGCGCCAGCAGCTTAGACTCGTCCTACAATGAGCAGTTCTTC. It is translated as CASSLDSSYNEQFF.

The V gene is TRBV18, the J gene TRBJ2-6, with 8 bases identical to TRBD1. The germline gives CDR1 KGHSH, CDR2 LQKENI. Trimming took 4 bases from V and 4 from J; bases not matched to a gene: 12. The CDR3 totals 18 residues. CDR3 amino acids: CASSQQVAGGAGANVLTF. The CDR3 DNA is TGTGCCAGCTCACAACAGGTAGCAGGGGGCGCAGGGGCCAACGTCCTGACTTTC.

The CDR3 here is CASSLGDLENTEAFF. The CDR3 DNA reads as TGCGCCAGCAGCTTGGGAGACCTAGAGAACACTGAAGCTTTCTTT. The V and J genes are TRBV5-1 and TRBJ1-1; no definite D call. Trimming pared 0 bases from V and 1 base from J, leaving 10 bases between. The CDR3 totals 15 residues. Germline CDR1 and CDR2: SGHRS and YFSETQ.